This TCR beta chain was documented in a study of siplizumab effects on memory and regulatory T cells. Study-level results: Suppressive capability of dividing Tregs from siplizumab cultures went unverified.

Each sample contributed around 10^5 TCR templates to the assay. Assay: immunoSEQ multiplex PCR; the TCRdb copy retains only in-frame clones and omits some. Among about 50,000 clones listed, roughly 87% were seen once. Remarks on this clone: No antigen is known for it.

The V gene's germline CDR1 is SGHKS and CDR2 YYEKEE (reference sequence). The CDR3 loop spans 14 amino acids. Trimming cost V 2 bases and J 2 bases, with 10 bases left between them. The V call is TRBV5-5, the J call TRBJ1-1; no firm D call. Sequenced sample: naive CD8+ T cells sorted from blood. The TCR was taken from a human donor in good health. The CDR3: CASSLIRSNTEAFF. The CDR3 coding sequence is TGTGCCAGCAGCTTAATCCGCAGCAACACTGAAGCTTTCTTT.